This TCR beta chain was identified during a study of T cell changes during pregnancy in multiple sclerosis. Using immunoSEQ multiplex PCR, the repertoire was profiled, and TCRdb retains in-frame clones only, with some absent. The sample carries 40,000 or so clones, around nine tenths recorded once. In germline, CDR1 is SSHAT, CDR2 FNYEAQ (reference sequence). Trimming cost V 5 bases and J 6 bases; bases outside gene matches: 4. The CDR3 is made up of 14 amino acids. The material sequenced was CD8+ T cells from peripheral blood mononuclear cells, taken in the first trimester of pregnancy. The chain carries TRBV7-7 and TRBJ2-1, with 10 bases lining up with TRBD1. The sequence was collected from a female donor with multiple sclerosis, enrolled in a pregnancy study. The CDR3: CASSQDRGGNEQFF. DNA for the CDR3: TGTGCCAGCAGCCAGGACAGGGGGGGCAATGAGCAGTTCTTC.